This entry concerns a single T cell receptor beta chain. Its antigen is unknown. The study isolated at least 7 million PBMCs from each sample. This sample stems from a study of blood T cells in healthy people across ages. This CDR3 contains 17 residues. The junction had 11 bases not matched to a gene; V was cut back by 4 bases and J by 8 bases. Per germline, CDR1 SGDLS and CDR2 YYNGEE. A second PCR, run for roughly 6 to 11 cycles, used a sample-barcoded 5' primer plus a J-beta primer mix. TCRdb fed the 5' RACE reads into MiXCR, producing one record per CDR3 protein. The repertoire includes roughly 1.5 million distinct CDR3 sequences, approximately 43% of them detected once, and approximately 4% sits in the top ten. Study-wide results and caveats: Unsorted PBMCs blocked a conclusive comparison of naive and antigen-experienced cells. Age advanced and TCR beta diversity per million T cells fell, roughly linearly.

This sequence joins TRBV9 and TRBJ2-1; 14 bases align to TRBD2. Sequenced: blood. This TCR derives from a woman under 30 in good health. CDR3 sequence reads: CASSTLPTSGRGYEQFF. In DNA, the CDR3 is TGTGCCAGCAGCACTCTACCGACTAGCGGGAGGGGGTATGAGCAGTTCTTC.